The 15 T cell receptor beta chains below were found in one sample sequenced in a study of blood T cell repertoires in COVID-19. The data were produced by immunoSEQ multiplex PCR, yet TCRdb's version contains in-frame clones alone and is incomplete. The sample holds approximately 50,000 clones, more than 75% seen once. Material: peripheral blood. These receptors all come from a human donor in a cohort sampled during active COVID-19.

The chain links TRBV28 to TRBJ1-3; 11 nucleotides line up with TRBD1. In germline, CDR1 is MDHEN, CDR2 SYDVKM. Trimming took 7 bases from V and 0 from J; bases not matched to a gene: 5. The CDR3 has 16 amino acids. The CDR3 bases are TGTGCCAGCAACTCCGGGACAGGGGGCTCTGGAAACACCATATATTTT. Encoded protein: CASNSGTGGSGNTIYF.

The CDR3 loop is CASTRTGGDTEAFF. Written as DNA, the CDR3 is TGTGCCAGCACCCGGACAGGGGGGGACACTGAAGCTTTCTTT. The chain carries TRBV2 and TRBJ1-1; the match to TRBD1 covers 10 bases. The V gene's germline CDR1 is SNHLY and CDR2 FYNNEI. CDR3 length equals 14 residues. V dropped 7 bases and J dropped 3; count of bases not matched to a gene: 5.

CDR3 region: CASSSFRGFQPQHF. The CDR3 nucleotides read TGTGCCAGCAGTTCATTTAGGGGATTTCAGCCCCAGCATTTT. The rearrangement links TRBV27 to TRBJ1-5, with D possibly TRBD1 on 5 matching bases. With 4 bases removed from V and 6 bases from J, the gap between germline ends came to 13 bases. The CDR3 extends over 14 amino acids. CDR1 is MNHEY, CDR2 SMNVEV, per germline (reference sequence).

The count of this clone is one. The chain joins TRBV2 to TRBJ2-3, with a weak D call TRBD2 (5 bases). This CDR3 is built from 12 residues. Germline CDR1 SNHLY, CDR2 FYNNEI. The CDR3 here is CTSGPRTDTQYF. Written as DNA, the CDR3 is TGTACGAGCGGACCACGCACAGATACGCAGTATTTT.

The chain's CDR3 is CASSLTPFRRSFYEQYF. CDR3 sequence (DNA): TGCGCCAGCAGCTTAACACCCTTCAGGAGGTCTTTCTACGAGCAGTACTTC. The J gene is TRBJ2-7, the V gene TRBV5-1, with D tentatively TRBD2 (5 bases). V dropped 2 bases and J dropped 3 bases, with 21 bases sitting between them. Germline CDR1 reads SGHRS; CDR2 reads YFSETQ. The CDR3 is made up of 17 amino acids.

The chain employs TRBV19 and TRBJ2-3; 15 bases line up with TRBD2. This CDR3 contains 17 residues. The V gene's germline CDR1 is LNHDA and CDR2 SQIVND (reference sequence). V trimming: 5 bases; J trimming: 6 bases; junction bases outside the gene matches: 9. The DNA of the CDR3 is TGTGCCAGTAGTCCCAGGACTAGCGGGAGGGCCAATGATACGCAGTATTTT. Amino acid sequence: CASSPRTSGRANDTQYF.

The chain carries TRBV5-5 and TRBJ2-1; 13 positions match TRBD2. V was pared by 4 bases and J by 7 bases, with 8 bases of the junction left unmatched. CDR3 length equals 16 residues. From germline, CDR1 is SGHKS and CDR2 YYEKEE (reference sequence). This CDR3 is CASSQRTSGRRNEQFF. CDR3 DNA: TGTGCCAGCAGCCAACGGACTAGCGGGAGAAGGAATGAGCAGTTCTTC.

This chain joins TRBV10-2 and TRBJ2-1; TRBD2 aligns across 7 bases. Germline assignment: CDR1 WSHSY and CDR2 SAAADI. The CDR3 totals 16 residues. The ends lost 6 bases at V and 0 bases at J; junction bases unmatched: 8. CDR3 region: CASRTQGGGSYNEQFF. DNA of the CDR3: TGCGCCAGCAGGACCCAGGGCGGGGGCTCCTACAATGAGCAGTTCTTC.

This clone came up a few times. The chain couples TRBV18 to TRBJ2-2; no firm D call. V lost 3 bases to trimming and J lost 6 bases, with 5 bases between them. The germline CDR1 and CDR2 sequences are KGHSH and LQKENI. This CDR3 region has 12 residues. The CDR3 spells CASSPPSGELFF. CDR3 nucleotide sequence: TGTGCCAGCTCACCCCCTTCCGGGGAGCTGTTTTTT.

In DNA, the CDR3 is TGTGCCAGCAGCCCTAAACCCGTCGAGCAGTACTTC. As protein: CASSPKPVEQYF. The V gene is TRBV12-3 or TRBV12-4, the J gene TRBJ2-7; D is unresolved. The CDR3 consists of 12 residues. V was trimmed by 6 bases and J by 6 bases, leaving 12 bases between them.

The rearrangement joins TRBV14 to TRBJ2-1; TRBD2 aligns across 9 bases. V shed 4 bases, J shed 6 bases, and the junction held 25 bases outside the gene matches. The CDR3 length is 21 residues. Germline CDR1 and CDR2: SGHDN and FVKESK. DNA for the CDR3: TGTGCCAGCAGCCCCTACCCGGCTAGCGGGAAGATTCTACCTTGGGGCAATGAGCAGTTCTTC. Protein: CASSPYPASGKILPWGNEQFF.

J is TRBJ1-4 and V is TRBV21-1; TRBD1 is the table's D call, not checked against the DNA. TRBV21-1 is given as a pseudogene. The CDR3 is 14 residues long. CDR3 amino acids: CASSKPQGAEKLFF. The CDR3 region has the DNA TGTGCCAGCAGCAAACCACAGGGGGCTGAAAAACTGTTTTTT.

This clone was recorded only once. The chain has TRBV30 and TRBJ2-5; 8 nucleotides agree with TRBD1. Germline V CDR1 and CDR2: GTSNPN, SVGIG (reference sequence). This CDR3 has 16 residues. Trimming at V came to 3 bases and at J to 2 bases, leaving 11 bases not matched to a gene. The CDR3 coding sequence is TGTGCCTGGAGGGGTCCAGGGGGCGCTGGGCAAGAGACCCAGTACTTC. Translating it yields CAWRGPGGAGQETQYF. Together with reference TRBV30 and TRBJ2-5, the CDR3 gives the full variable domain: SQTIHQWPATLVQPVGSPLSLECTVEGTSNPNLYWYRQAAGRGLQLLFYSVGIGQISSEVPQNLSASRPQDRQFILSSKKLLLSDSGFYLCAWRGPGGAGQETQYFGPGTRLLVL.

This clone was observed a single time. CDR3 region: CASRVAVNTEAFF. CDR3 sequence (DNA): TGTGCCAGCAGAGTAGCGGTGAACACTGAAGCTTTCTTT. V usage is TRBV2 and J usage is TRBJ1-1, with D unresolved. The CDR3 sequence is 13 residues long. Trimming shortened V by 6 bases and J by 0 bases, and 8 bases separated the two germline ends. Germline CDR1 reads SNHLY; CDR2 reads FYNNEI.

V usage is TRBV7-9 and J usage is TRBJ1-2; 9 nucleotides line up with TRBD1. The CDR3 consists of 15 residues. Germline loops: CDR1 SEHNR, CDR2 FQNEAQ (reference sequence). V trimming: 2 bases; J trimming: 4 bases; junction bases outside the gene matches: 5. The CDR3 region has the DNA TGTGCCAGCAGCTTAACGGACAGGGGAGGCTATGGCTACACCTTC. It specifies CASSLTDRGGYGYTF.